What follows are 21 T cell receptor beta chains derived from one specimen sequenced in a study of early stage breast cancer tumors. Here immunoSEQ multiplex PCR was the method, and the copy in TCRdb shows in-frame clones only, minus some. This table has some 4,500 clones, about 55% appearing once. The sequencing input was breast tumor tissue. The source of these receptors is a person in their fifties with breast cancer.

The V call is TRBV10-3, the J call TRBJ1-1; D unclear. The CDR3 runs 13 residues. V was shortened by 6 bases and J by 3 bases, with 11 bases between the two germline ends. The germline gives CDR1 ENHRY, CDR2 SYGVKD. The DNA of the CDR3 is TGTGCCATCAGGTTGGCCACAGACACTGAAGCTTTCTTT. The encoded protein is CAIRLATDTEAFF.

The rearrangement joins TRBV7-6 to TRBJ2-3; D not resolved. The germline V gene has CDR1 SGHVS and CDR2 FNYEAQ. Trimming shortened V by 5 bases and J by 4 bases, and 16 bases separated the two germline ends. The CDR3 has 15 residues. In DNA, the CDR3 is TGTGCCAGCAGCACCACAGCTACGAAAGCAGATACGCAGTATTTT. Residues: CASSTTATKADTQYF. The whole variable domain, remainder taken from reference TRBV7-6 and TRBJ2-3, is GAGVSQSPRYKVTKRGQDVALRCDPISGHVSLYWYRQALGQGPEFLTYFNYEAQQDKSGLPNDRFSAERPEGSISTLTIQRTEQRDSAMYRCASSTTATKADTQYFGPGTRLTVL.

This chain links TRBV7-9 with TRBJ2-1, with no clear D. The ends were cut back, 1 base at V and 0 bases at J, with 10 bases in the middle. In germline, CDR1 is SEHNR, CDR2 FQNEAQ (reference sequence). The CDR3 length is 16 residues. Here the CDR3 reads CASSLEASYSYNEQFF. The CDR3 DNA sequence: TGTGCCAGCAGCTTAGAAGCGTCATACTCCTACAATGAGCAGTTCTTC.

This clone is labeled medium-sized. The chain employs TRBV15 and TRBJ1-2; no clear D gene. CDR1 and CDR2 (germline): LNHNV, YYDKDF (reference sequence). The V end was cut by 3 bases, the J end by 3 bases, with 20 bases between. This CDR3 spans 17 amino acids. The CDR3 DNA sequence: TGTGCCACCAGCAGCGATCCCACATTGGGTTGGGACTATGGCTACACCTTC. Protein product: CATSSDPTLGWDYGYTF.

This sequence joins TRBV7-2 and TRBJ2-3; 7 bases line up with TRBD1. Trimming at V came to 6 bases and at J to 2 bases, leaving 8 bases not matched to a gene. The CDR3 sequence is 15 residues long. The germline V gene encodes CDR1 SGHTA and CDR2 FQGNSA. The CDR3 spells CASRPTGRSTDTQYF. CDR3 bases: TGTGCCAGCAGACCGACAGGGCGCTCCACAGATACGCAGTATTTT.

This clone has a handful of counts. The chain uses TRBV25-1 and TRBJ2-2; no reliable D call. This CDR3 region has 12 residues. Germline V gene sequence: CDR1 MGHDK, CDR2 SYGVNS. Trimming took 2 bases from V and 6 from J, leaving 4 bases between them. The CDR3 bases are TGTGCCAGCAGTGAACTTCCCGGGGAGCTGTTTTTT. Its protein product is CASSELPGELFF.

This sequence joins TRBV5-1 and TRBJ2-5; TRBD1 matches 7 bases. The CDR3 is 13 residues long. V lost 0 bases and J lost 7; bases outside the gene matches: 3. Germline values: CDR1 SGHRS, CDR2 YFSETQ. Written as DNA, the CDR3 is TGCGCCAGCAGCTTGGAAGGGGGCCCGACCCAGTACTTC. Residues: CASSLEGGPTQYF.

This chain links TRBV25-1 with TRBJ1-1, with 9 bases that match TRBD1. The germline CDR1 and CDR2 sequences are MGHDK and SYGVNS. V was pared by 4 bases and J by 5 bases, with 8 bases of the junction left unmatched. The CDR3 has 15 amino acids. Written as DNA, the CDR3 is TGTGCCAGCAGTGCCAACAGGGGGCAATGGACTGAAGCTTTCTTT. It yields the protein CASSANRGQWTEAFF.

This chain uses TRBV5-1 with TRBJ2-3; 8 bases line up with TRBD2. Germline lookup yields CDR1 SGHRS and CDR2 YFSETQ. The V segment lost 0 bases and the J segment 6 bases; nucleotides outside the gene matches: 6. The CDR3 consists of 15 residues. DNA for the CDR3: TGCGCCAGCAGCTTGGAGGGACTAGGATCGGATACGCAGTATTTT. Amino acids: CASSLEGLGSDTQYF. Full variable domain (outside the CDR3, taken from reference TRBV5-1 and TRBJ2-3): KAGVTQTPRYLIKTRGQQVTLSCSPISGHRSVSWYQQTPGQGLQFLFEYFSETQRNKGNFPGRFSGRQFSNSRSEMNVSTLELGDSALYLCASSLEGLGSDTQYFGPGTRLTVL.

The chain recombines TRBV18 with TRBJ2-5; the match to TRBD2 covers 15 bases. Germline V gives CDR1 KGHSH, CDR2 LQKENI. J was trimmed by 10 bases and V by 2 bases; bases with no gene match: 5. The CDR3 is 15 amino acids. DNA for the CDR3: TGTGCCAGCTCACCAGCGGGACTAGCGGGGGGATACCAGTACTTC. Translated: CASSPAGLAGGYQYF.

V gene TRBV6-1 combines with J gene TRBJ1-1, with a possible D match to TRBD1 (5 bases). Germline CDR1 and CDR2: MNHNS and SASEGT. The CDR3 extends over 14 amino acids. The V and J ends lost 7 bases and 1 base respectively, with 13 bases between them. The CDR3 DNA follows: TGTGCCAGCAAGGAAAACAGGCAGAACACTGAAGCTTTCTTT. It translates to CASKENRQNTEAFF.

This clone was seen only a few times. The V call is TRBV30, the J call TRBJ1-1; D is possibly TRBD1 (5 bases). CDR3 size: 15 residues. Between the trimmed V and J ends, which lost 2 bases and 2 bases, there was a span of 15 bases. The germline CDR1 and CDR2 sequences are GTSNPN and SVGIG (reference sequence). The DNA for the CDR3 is TGTGCCTGGAGTAAAGGGGCGACGGGCAACACTGAAGCTTTCTTT. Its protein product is CAWSKGATGNTEAFF.

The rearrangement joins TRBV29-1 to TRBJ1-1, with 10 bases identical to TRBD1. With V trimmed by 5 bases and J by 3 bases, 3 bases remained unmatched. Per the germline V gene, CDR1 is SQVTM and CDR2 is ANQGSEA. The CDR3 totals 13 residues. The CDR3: CSVRQGADTEAFF. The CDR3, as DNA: TGCAGCGTTCGACAGGGGGCGGACACTGAAGCTTTCTTT. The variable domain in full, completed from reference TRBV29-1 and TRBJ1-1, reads SAVISQKPSRDICQRGTSLTIQCQVDSQVTMMFWYRQQPGQSLTLIATANQGSEATYESGFVIDKFPISRPNLTFSTLTVSNMSPEDSSIYLCSVRQGADTEAFFGQGTRLTVV.

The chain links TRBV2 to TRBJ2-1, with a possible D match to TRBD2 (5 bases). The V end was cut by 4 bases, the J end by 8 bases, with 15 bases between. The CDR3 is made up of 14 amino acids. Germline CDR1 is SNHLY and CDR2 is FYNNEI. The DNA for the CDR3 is TGTGCCAGCAGTGTTTATCCCGGAGGCGATGAGCAGTTCTTC. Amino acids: CASSVYPGGDEQFF.

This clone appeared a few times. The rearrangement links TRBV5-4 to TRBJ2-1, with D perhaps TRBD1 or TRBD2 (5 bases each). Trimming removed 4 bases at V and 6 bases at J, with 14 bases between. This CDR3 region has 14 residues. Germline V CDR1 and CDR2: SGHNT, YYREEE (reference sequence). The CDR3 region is CASSPGDRFNEQFF. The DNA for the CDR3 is TGTGCCAGCAGCCCCGGGGACCGATTCAATGAGCAGTTCTTC.

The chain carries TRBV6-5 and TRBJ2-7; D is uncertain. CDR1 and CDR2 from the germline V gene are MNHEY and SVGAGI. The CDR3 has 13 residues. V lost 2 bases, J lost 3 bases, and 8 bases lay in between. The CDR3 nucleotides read TGTGCCAGCAGTTACCGGCCTTTCTACGAGCAGTACTTC. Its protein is CASSYRPFYEQYF.

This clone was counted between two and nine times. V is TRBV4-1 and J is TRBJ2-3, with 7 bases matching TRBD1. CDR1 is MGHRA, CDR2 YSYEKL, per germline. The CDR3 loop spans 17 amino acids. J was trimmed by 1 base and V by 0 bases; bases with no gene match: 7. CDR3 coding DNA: TGCGCCAGCAGCCAAGATCAGGGGGTCGTGGGCACAGATACGCAGTATTTT. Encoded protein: CASSQDQGVVGTDTQYF.

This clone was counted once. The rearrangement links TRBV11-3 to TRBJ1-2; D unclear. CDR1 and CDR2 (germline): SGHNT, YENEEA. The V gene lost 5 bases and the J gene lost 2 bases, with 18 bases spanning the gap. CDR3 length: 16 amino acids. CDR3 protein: CASSPRNRAANYGYTF. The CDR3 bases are TGTGCCAGCAGCCCCCGGAACCGGGCCGCCAACTATGGCTACACCTTC.

The CDR3 region has the DNA TGTGCCAGCAGTGAAGGAGGGGTCAGGGACGCGACCCAGTACTTC. Translation gives CASSEGGVRDATQYF. This chain uses TRBV2 with TRBJ2-5; D might be TRBD1 or TRBD2, each matching 5 bases. CDR1 SNHLY and CDR2 FYNNEI come from the germline V gene. V gave up 1 base and J gave up 7 bases, with 16 bases separating them. The CDR3 covers 15 residues.

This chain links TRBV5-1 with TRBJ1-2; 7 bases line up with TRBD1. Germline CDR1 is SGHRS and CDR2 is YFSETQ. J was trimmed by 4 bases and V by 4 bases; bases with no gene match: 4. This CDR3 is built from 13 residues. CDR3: CASSRGDSYGYTF. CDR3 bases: TGCGCCAGCAGCCGGGGGGACAGCTATGGCTACACCTTC.

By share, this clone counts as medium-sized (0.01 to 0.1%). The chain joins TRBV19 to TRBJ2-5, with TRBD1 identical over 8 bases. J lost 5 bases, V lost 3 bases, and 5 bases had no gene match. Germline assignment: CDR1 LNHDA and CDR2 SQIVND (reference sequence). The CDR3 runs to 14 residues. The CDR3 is CASSIGQGAETQYF. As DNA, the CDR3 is TGTGCCAGTAGTATCGGACAGGGAGCGGAGACCCAGTACTTC.